These T cell receptor beta chains were read from a single sample in a study of cytomegalovirus exposure and HLA in healthy donors. The repertoire was sequenced with immunoSEQ multiplex PCR; TCRdb's copy has only in-frame clones and lacks some. The sample has fewer than 250,000 clones, more than 75% seen once. The sequenced material came from PBMCs. Source of these receptors: a man between 18 and 35 years old in good health and CMV-seronegative. Both conserved end residues are part of each CDR3. A D gene is named only where the DNA matches it firmly. The size entry is marked missing in some rows and otherwise reads once, few, many or a size class.

>TRBD1|.|TRBV28|TRBJ1-2
CASTHQGAQANYGYTF
TGTGCCAGCACCCACCAGGGGGCGCAAGCTAACTATGGCTACACCTTC
>TRBD1|.|TRBV5-5|TRBJ2-7
CASSSGGPGQQYEQYF
TGTGCCAGCAGCTCCGGAGGTCCGGGACAGCAGTACGAGCAGTACTTC
>.|.|TRBV5-1|TRBJ2-2
CASTLQGNTGELFF
TGCGCCAGCACCCTTCAGGGGAACACCGGGGAGCTGTTTTTT
>.|.|TRBV6-5|TRBJ1-1
CASSYRGGTEAFF
TGTGCCAGCAGTTATAGGGGCGGCACTGAAGCTTTCTTT
>.|.|TRBV4-3|TRBJ1-1
CASSHGGTEAFF
TGCGCCAGCAGCCACGGGGGCACTGAAGCTTTCTTT
>.|.|TRBV5-8|TRBJ1-1
CASNRQDSEAFF
TGTGCCAGCAACCGCCAGGACAGTGAAGCTTTCTTT
>.|.|TRBV5-6|TRBJ2-3
CASSPRWRGTDTQYF
TGTGCCAGCAGCCCCCGCTGGCGGGGCACAGATACGCAGTATTTT
>.|.|TRBV2|TRBJ1-4
CASLLREKLFF
TGTGCCAGCCTTCTCCGGGAAAAACTGTTTTTT
>.|.|TRBV4-1|TRBJ2-7
CASSPWTHDDEQYF
TGCGCCAGCAGCCCCTGGACTCATGACGACGAGCAGTACTTC
>TRBD2|.|TRBV4-3|TRBJ2-1
CASSQERTSSSEQFF
TGCGCCAGCAGCCAAGAAAGGACTAGTTCAAGTGAGCAGTTCTTC
>TRBD2|.|TRBV6-1|TRBJ2-7
CASSEISGRADEQYF
TGTGCCAGCAGTGAAATTAGCGGGAGGGCTGACGAGCAGTACTTC
>.|.|TRBV4-3|TRBJ2-7
CASSQEFRTVPYEQYF
TGCGCCAGCAGCCAAGAGTTTCGGACAGTCCCCTACGAGCAGTACTTC
>TRBD2|.|TRBV28|TRBJ2-7
CASSLALAESSYEQYF
TGTGCCAGCAGTTTAGCGCTAGCGGAGAGCTCCTACGAGCAGTACTTC
>TRBD2|.|TRBV25-1|TRBJ2-4
CASSEGRGIPSKNIQYF
TGTGCCAGCAGTGAGGGGCGGGGGATTCCGTCCAAAAACATTCAGTACTTC
>TRBD1|.|TRBV7-2|TRBJ2-2
CASRTGMNTGELFF
TGTGCCAGCAGGACAGGGATGAACACCGGGGAGCTGTTTTTT
>TRBD2|.|TRBV28|TRBJ2-1
CASSHRTSGINEQFF
TGTGCCAGCAGTCACCGGACTAGCGGGATCAATGAGCAGTTCTTC
>TRBD1|.|TRBV5-1|TRBJ1-1
CASSLGDREMNTEAFF
TGCGCCAGCAGCCTAGGGGACAGAGAAATGAACACTGAAGCTTTCTTT
>TRBD1|few|TRBV2|TRBJ2-7
CASKGTGSYEQYF
TGTGCCAGCAAGGGGACAGGTTCCTACGAGCAGTACTTC
>.|.|TRBV6-5|TRBJ2-1
CASSYLGPSAQGEQFF
TGTGCCAGCAGTTACTTAGGACCGTCGGCCCAGGGTGAGCAGTTCTTC
>.|.|TRBV10-3|TRBJ2-7
CAIGGTANYEQYF
TGTGCCATCGGAGGGACAGCTAACTACGAGCAGTACTTC
>.|.|TRBV7-9|TRBJ2-7
CASSFIGGQIYEQYF
TGTGCCAGCAGCTTCATCGGGGGACAGATCTACGAGCAGTACTTC
>.|.|TRBV7-7|TRBJ2-7
CASSLGLLDEQYF
TGTGCCAGCAGCTTGGGGCTATTGGACGAGCAGTACTTC
>TRBD2|.|TRBV29-1|TRBJ2-1
CSVTPGTSVTNEQFF
TGCAGCGTTACACCCGGGACTAGCGTTACAAATGAGCAGTTCTTC
>TRBD1|.|TRBV6-5|TRBJ2-1
CASSWDRAVNNEQFF
TGTGCCAGCAGTTGGGACAGGGCGGTAAACAATGAGCAGTTCTTC
>.|.|TRBV18|TRBJ2-2
CASSPVDSTTGELFF
TGTGCCAGCTCACCAGTCGACAGTACAACCGGGGAGCTGTTTTTT
>.|.|TRBV28|TRBJ1-1
CASWRRAGTEAFF
TGTGCCAGCTGGAGACGGGCGGGCACTGAAGCTTTCTTT
>.|.|TRBV27|TRBJ2-7
CASSWANSYEQYF
TGTGCCAGCAGTTGGGCCAACTCCTACGAGCAGTACTTC
>.|few|TRBV19|TRBJ1-5
CASNAYSNQPQHF
TGTGCCAGTAATGCCTATAGCAATCAGCCCCAGCATTTT
>TRBD2|.|TRBV9|TRBJ2-7
CASSVAVGSGGDEQYF
TGTGCCAGCAGCGTAGCTGTTGGTAGCGGGGGTGACGAGCAGTACTTC
>TRBD2|.|TRBV27|TRBJ2-1
CASTGLAGNEQFF
TGTGCCAGCACGGGACTAGCGGGCAATGAGCAGTTCTTC
>.|.|TRBV15|TRBJ2-3
CATSRGLGTDTQYF
TGTGCCACCAGCAGAGGACTAGGTACAGATACGCAGTATTTT
>TRBD2|.|TRBV29-1|TRBJ2-1
CSVSLRLAENNEQFF
TGCAGCGTTTCCCTCCGGCTAGCGGAGAACAATGAGCAGTTCTTC
>TRBD1|.|TRBV7-8|TRBJ1-1
CASSLGQPNGAFF
TGTGCCAGCAGCTTGGGACAGCCTAATGGGGCTTTCTTT
>TRBD1|.|TRBV28|TRBJ1-3
CASRARQGFSGNTIYF
TGTGCCAGCAGGGCTCGACAGGGGTTCTCTGGAAACACCATATATTTT
>.|.|TRBV4-1|TRBJ2-7
CASSPDYGYSYEQYF
TGCGCCAGCAGCCCGGACTACGGATACTCCTACGAGCAGTACTTC
>.|.|TRBV9|TRBJ1-1
CASSLTSLNTEAFF
TGTGCCAGCAGCCTGACAAGTTTGAACACTGAAGCTTTCTTT
>TRBD1|once|TRBV15|TRBJ2-7
CATSLNPGGEQYF
TGTGCCACCAGTCTAAACCCAGGGGGCGAGCAGTACTTC
>.|once|TRBV6-5|TRBJ1-1
CASSYKPRNTEAFF
TGTGCCAGCAGCTACAAACCTAGGAACACTGAAGCTTTCTTT
>.|.|TRBV28|TRBJ2-7
CASGRMGPYEQYF
TGTGCCAGCGGGAGGATGGGCCCTTACGAGCAGTACTTC